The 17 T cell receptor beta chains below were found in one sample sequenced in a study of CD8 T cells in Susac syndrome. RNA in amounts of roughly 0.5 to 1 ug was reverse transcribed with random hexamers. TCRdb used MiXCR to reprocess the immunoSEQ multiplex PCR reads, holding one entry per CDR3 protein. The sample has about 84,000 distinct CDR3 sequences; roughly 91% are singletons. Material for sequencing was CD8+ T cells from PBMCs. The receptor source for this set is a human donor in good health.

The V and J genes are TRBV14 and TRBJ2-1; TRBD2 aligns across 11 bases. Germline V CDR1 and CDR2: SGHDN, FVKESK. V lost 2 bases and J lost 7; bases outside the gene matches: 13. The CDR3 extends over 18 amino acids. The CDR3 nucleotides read TGTGCCAGCAGCCAATGGGGCTCTAGCGGGGGGCAAGTAAATGAGCAGTTCTTC. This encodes CASSQWGSSGGQVNEQFF.

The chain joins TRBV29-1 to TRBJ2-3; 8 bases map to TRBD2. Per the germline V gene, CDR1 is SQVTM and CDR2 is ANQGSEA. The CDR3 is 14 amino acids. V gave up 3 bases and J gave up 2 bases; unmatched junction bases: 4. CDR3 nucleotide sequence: TGCAGCGTTGAGGGCGGGGGGCCCACAGATACGCAGTATTTT. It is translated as CSVEGGGPTDTQYF.

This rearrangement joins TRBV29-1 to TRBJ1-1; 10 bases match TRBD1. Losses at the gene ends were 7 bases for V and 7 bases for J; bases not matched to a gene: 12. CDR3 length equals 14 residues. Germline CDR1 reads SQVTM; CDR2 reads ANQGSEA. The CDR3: CSGEPGQGWNEAFF. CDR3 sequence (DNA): TGCAGCGGGGAACCGGGACAGGGGTGGAATGAAGCTTTCTTT.

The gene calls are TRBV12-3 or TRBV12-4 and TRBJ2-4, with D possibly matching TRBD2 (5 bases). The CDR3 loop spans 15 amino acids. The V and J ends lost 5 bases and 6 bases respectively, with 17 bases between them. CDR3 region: CASSNTGLTGNIQYF. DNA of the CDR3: TGTGCCAGCAGTAACACCGGACTCACCGGAAACATTCAGTACTTC.

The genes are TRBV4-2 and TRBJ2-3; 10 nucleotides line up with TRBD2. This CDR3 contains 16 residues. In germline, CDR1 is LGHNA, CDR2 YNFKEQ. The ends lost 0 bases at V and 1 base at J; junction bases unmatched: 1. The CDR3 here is CASSQDLAGGTDTQYF. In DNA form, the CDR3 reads TGTGCCAGCAGCCAAGATCTAGCGGGGGGCACAGATACGCAGTATTTT.

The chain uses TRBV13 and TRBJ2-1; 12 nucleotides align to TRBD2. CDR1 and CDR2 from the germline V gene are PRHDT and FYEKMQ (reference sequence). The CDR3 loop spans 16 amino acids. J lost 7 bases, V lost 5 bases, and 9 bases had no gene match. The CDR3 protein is CASSILAGGTGNEQFF. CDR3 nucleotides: TGTGCCAGCAGCATACTAGCGGGGGGTACAGGGAATGAGCAGTTCTTC. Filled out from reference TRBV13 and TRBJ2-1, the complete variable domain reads AAGVIQSPRHLIKEKRETATLKCYPIPRHDTVYWYQQGPGQDPQFLISFYEKMQSDKGSIPDRFSAQQFSDYHSELNMSSLELGDSALYFCASSILAGGTGNEQFFGPGTRLTVL.

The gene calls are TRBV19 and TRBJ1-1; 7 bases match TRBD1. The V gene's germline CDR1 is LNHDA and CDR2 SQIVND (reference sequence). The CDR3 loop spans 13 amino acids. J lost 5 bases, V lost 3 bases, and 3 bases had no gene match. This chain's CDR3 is CASSMGQRTEAFF. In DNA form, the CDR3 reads TGTGCCAGTAGTATGGGACAGCGGACTGAAGCTTTCTTT. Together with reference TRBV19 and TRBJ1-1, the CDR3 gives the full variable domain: DGGITQSPKYLFRKEGQNVTLSCEQNLNHDAMYWYRQDPGQGLRLIYYSQIVNDFQKGDIAEGYSVSREKKESFPLTVTSAQKNPTAFYLCASSMGQRTEAFFGQGTRLTVV.

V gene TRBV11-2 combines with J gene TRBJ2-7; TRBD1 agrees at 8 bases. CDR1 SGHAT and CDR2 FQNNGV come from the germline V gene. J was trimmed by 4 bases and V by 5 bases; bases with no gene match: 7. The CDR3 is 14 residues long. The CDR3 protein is CASSTGQGWYEQYF. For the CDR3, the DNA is TGTGCCAGCAGCACTGGACAGGGATGGTACGAGCAGTACTTC. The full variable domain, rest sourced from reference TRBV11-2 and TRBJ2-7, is EAGVAQSPRYKIIEKRQSVAFWCNPISGHATLYWYQQILGQGPKLLIQFQNNGVVDDSQLPKDRFSAERLKGVDSTLKIQPAKLEDSAVYLCASSTGQGWYEQYFGPGTRLTVT.

The CDR3 reads CASSFGSASNSPLHF. CDR3 DNA sequence: TGTGCCAGCAGTTTTGGCAGCGCCTCTAATTCACCCCTCCACTTT. This chain joins TRBV12-3 or TRBV12-4 and TRBJ1-6; the D is unclear. V dropped 3 bases and J dropped 6 bases, with 12 bases sitting between them. This CDR3 has 15 residues.

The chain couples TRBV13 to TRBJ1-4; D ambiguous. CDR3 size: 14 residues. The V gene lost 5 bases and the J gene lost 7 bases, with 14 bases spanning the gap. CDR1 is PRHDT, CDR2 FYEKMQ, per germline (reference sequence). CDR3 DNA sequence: TGTGCCAGCAGCCCCTCGGCAGGCGGTGAAAAACTGTTTTTT. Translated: CASSPSAGGEKLFF.

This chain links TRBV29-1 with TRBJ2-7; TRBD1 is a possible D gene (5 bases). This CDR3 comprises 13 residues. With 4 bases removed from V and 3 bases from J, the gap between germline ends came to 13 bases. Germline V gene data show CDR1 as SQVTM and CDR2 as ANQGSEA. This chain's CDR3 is CSVGIVGVYEQYF. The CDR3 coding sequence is TGCAGCGTTGGCATTGTAGGGGTCTACGAGCAGTACTTC.

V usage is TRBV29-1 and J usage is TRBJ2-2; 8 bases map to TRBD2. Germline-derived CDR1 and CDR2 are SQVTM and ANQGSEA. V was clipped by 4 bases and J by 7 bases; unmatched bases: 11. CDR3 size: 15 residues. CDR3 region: CSVVASGGGVGELFF. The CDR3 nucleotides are TGCAGCGTTGTAGCCAGCGGGGGAGGGGTCGGGGAGCTGTTTTTT.

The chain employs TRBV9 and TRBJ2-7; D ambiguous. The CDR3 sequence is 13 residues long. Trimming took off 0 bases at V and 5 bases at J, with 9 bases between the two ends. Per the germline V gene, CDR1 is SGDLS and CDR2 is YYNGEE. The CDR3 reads CASSVGTADEQYF. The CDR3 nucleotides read TGTGCCAGCAGCGTAGGAACTGCGGACGAGCAGTACTTC.

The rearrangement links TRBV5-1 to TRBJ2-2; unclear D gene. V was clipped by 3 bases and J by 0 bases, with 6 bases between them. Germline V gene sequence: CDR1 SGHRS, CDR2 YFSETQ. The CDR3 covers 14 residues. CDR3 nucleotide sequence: TGCGCCAGCAGCTGGGAAGCGAACACCGGGGAGCTGTTTTTT. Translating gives CASSWEANTGELFF.

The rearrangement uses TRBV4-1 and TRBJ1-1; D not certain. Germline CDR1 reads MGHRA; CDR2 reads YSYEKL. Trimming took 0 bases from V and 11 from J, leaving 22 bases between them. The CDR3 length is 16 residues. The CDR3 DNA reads TGCGCCAGCAGCCAAGATAGATACCGGGCACACGGAGGGGCTTTCTTT. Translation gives CASSQDRYRAHGGAFF.

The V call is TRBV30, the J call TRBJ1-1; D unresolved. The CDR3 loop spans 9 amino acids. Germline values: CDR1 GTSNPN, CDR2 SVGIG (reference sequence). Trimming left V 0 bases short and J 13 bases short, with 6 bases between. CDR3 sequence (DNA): TGTGCCTGGAGTGTACCGGTTTTCTTT. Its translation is CAWSVPVFF.

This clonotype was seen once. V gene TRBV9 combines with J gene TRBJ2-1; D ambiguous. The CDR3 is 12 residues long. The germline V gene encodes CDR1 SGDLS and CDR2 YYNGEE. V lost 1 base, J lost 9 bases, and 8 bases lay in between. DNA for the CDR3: TGTGCCAGCAGCGTACGGGCGAGTGAGCAGTTCTTC. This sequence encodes CASSVRASEQFF. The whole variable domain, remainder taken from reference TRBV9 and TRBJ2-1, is DSGVTQTPKHLITATGQRVTLRCSPRSGDLSVYWYQQSLDQGLQFLIQYYNGEERAKGNILERFSAQQFPDLHSELNLSSLELGDSALYFCASSVRASEQFFGPGTRLTVL.